Listed below are T cell receptor beta chains from one sample, sequenced in a study of OX40 agonist ivuxolimab in advanced cancers. Measured with immunoSEQ multiplex PCR; TCRdb has only the in-frame clones, and not every one. The data contain about 7,300 clones, roughly 80% of them singletons. This specimen was CD4+ or CD8+ T cells sorted from blood, taken in a trial of the OX40 agonist ivuxolimab. Source of these receptors: an adult with an advanced solid tumor such as melanoma, head and neck, liver or kidney cancer. Both conserved end residues are part of each CDR3. D genes are given only for firm matches. Rows may omit the clone size; those that give it use once, few, many or a size class.

clone size	D gene	V gene	J gene	CDR3 DNA	CDR3 protein
NA	NA	TRBV5-1	TRBJ1-2	TGCGCCAGACGGGTGTACGGTAAATATGGCTACACCTTC	CARRVYGKYGYTF
NA	NA	TRBV15	TRBJ1-5	TGTGCCACCAGCAGAGCGACGGAGGGCAATCAGCCCCAGCATTTT	CATSRATEGNQPQHF
NA	NA	TRBV4-1	TRBJ1-4	TGCGCCAGCAGCCAAGATTGGGCTGGACAGCTTAAACTGTTTTTT	CASSQDWAGQLKLFF
NA	NA	TRBV5-8	TRBJ1-2	TGTGCCAGCAGCTTGAGGTCGCCGAACTATGGCTACACCTTC	CASSLRSPNYGYTF
few	NA	TRBV7-9	TRBJ2-5	TGTGCCAGCAGCATAAATTCCGAGGAGACCCAGTACTTC	CASSINSEETQYF
few	NA	TRBV7-9	TRBJ1-1	TGTGCCAGCAGCAAAGTGACAGGAATCAATGAAGCTTTCTTT	CASSKVTGINEAFF
NA	NA	TRBV25-1	TRBJ2-1	TGTGCCAGCAGTGACATATATGAGCAGTTCTTC	CASSDIYEQFF
few	TRBD1	TRBV27	TRBJ1-5	TGTGCCACTACTTGGGTATCCCACAGGGGCTGGGATCAGCCCCAGCATTTT	CATTWVSHRGWDQPQHF
NA	NA	TRBV13	TRBJ1-1	TGTGCCAGCAGCTTAGATCTGGAGAGGAACACTGAAGCTTTCTTT	CASSLDLERNTEAFF
NA	NA	TRBV28	TRBJ1-2	TGTGCCAGCAGTATTGTTAGGGGGTTAGTAGATGGCTACACCTTC	CASSIVRGLVDGYTF
NA	NA	TRBV28	TRBJ2-7	TGTGCCAGCAGTTTCGGGGGGCCTCTACGCGAGCAGTACTTC	CASSFGGPLREQYF
NA	NA	TRBV7-6	TRBJ1-3	TGTGCCAGAAGGAGGAAGGAGTTTAGCAGGACTTACGGAAACACCATATATTTT	CARRRKEFSRTYGNTIYF
NA	TRBD1	TRBV15	TRBJ1-5	TGTGCCACCAGCAGGAACAGGGGCACCTATAGCAATCAGCCCCAGCATTTT	CATSRNRGTYSNQPQHF
few	NA	TRBV30	TRBJ1-1	TGTGCCTGGACCCCGGGACTGCAGAACACTGAAGCTTTCTTT	CAWTPGLQNTEAFF
NA	NA	TRBV29-1	TRBJ2-7	TGCAGCGTTGAATGGAATAGGGTCGGCGAGCAGTACTTC	CSVEWNRVGEQYF
once	TRBD2	TRBV5-1	TRBJ2-1	TGCGCCAGTCGTAGCGGGGGACAATACAATGAGCAGTTCTTC	CASRSGGQYNEQFF
NA	TRBD1	TRBV6-1	TRBJ1-4	TGTGCCAGCAGTGTGAGGGGGCGCGATAATGAAAAACTGTTTTTT	CASSVRGRDNEKLFF
NA	TRBD1	TRBV30	TRBJ1-1	TGTGCCTGGGCAGTACAGGGGTTGAACACTGAAGCTTTCTTT	CAWAVQGLNTEAFF
NA	NA	TRBV13	TRBJ2-7	TGTGCCAGCAGCTTAAAGCCCCACGGGACCTACGAGCAGTACTTC	CASSLKPHGTYEQYF
NA	NA	TRBV27	TRBJ1-6	TGTGCCAGCAGTTTATCGAGTGAGGGGAGCTCCTATAATTCACCCCTCCACTTT	CASSLSSEGSSYNSPLHF
NA	NA	TRBV7-9	TRBJ2-7	TGTGCCAGCAGCTTAGTATCGTGGGAGCAGTACTTC	CASSLVSWEQYF
NA	NA	TRBV28	TRBJ2-1	TGTGCCAGCAGAACTAGAACCTACAATGAGCAGTTCTTC	CASRTRTYNEQFF
NA	TRBD1	TRBV27	TRBJ2-7	TGTGCCAGCAGCCACCGGGACAGCTCCTACGAGCAGTACTTC	CASSHRDSSYEQYF
NA	NA	TRBV14	TRBJ1-2	TGTGCCAGCAGCCAATCGCTAGGGGCGGAAAGCTATGGCTACACCTTC	CASSQSLGAESYGYTF
NA	TRBD1	TRBV27	TRBJ1-2	TGTGCCAGCAGTTTCGGACAGGGATTTGGCTACACCTTC	CASSFGQGFGYTF
NA	NA	TRBV11-2	TRBJ2-1	TGTGCCAGCAGCTCGTACACCGGGACTCTGGTCAATGAGCAGTTCTTC	CASSSYTGTLVNEQFF
NA	NA	TRBV5-4	TRBJ2-1	TGTGCCAGCAGCAAAGGACGTCCGGACCCCCATGAGCAGTTCTTC	CASSKGRPDPHEQFF
NA	TRBD2	TRBV19	TRBJ2-7	TGTGCCAGTAGTATAACCCCCGGGGGGGAGCAGTACTTC	CASSITPGGEQYF
NA	NA	TRBV6-1	TRBJ2-3	TGTGCCAGCAGTCAAAGGGGGGGCGGGACAGATACGCAGTATTTT	CASSQRGGGTDTQYF
NA	TRBD1	TRBV7-9	TRBJ2-3	TGTGCCAGCAGCGCATTGGGACGACAGGGGGATTCCACAGATACGCAGTATTTT	CASSALGRQGDSTDTQYF
NA	NA	TRBV7-9	TRBJ2-7	TGTGCCAGCAGCTTATCGACCTACGAGCAGTACTTC	CASSLSTYEQYF